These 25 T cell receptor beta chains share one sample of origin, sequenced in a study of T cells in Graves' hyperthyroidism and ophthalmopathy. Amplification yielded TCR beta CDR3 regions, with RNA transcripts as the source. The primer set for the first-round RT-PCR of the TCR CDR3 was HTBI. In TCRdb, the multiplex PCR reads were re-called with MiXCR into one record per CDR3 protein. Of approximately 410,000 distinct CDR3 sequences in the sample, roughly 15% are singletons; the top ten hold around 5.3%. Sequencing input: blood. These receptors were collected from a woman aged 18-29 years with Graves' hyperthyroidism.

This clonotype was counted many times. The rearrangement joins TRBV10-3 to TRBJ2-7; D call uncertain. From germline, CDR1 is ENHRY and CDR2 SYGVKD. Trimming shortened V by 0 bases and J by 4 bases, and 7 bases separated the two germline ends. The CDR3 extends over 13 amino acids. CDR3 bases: TGTGCCATCAGTGAGTCTTGGGAATACGAGCAGTACTTC. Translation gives CAISESWEYEQYF.

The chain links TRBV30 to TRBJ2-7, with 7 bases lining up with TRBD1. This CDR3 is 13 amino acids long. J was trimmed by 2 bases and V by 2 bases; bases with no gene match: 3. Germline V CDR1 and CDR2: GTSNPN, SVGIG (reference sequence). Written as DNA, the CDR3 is TGTGCCTGGAGTCCGGGACAGACCTACGAGCAGTACTTC. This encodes CAWSPGQTYEQYF. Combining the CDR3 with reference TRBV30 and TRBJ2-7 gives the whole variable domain SQTIHQWPATLVQPVGSPLSLECTVEGTSNPNLYWYRQAAGRGLQLLFYSVGIGQISSEVPQNLSASRPQDRQFILSSKKLLLSDSGFYLCAWSPGQTYEQYFGPGTRLTVT.

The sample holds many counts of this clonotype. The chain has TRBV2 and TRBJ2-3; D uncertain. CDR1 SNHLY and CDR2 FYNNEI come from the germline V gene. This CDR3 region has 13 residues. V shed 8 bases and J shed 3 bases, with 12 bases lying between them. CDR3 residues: CASGPLGTDTQYF. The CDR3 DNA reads TGTGCCAGCGGCCCCCTAGGGACAGATACGCAGTATTTT.

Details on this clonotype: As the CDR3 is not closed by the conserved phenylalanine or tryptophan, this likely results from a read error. CDR3 nucleotide sequence: TGTGCCAGCAGCTGGGGGGGGGGCTCTGGGGCCAACGTCCTGACTTTA. It translates to CASSWGGGSGANVLTL. This chain links TRBV11-2 with TRBJ2-6; 7 nucleotides line up with TRBD2. From germline, CDR1 is SGHAT and CDR2 FQNNGV. The CDR3 sequence is 16 residues long. The V gene end was trimmed by 4 bases and the J gene end by 0 bases; junction bases not matched to a gene: 3.

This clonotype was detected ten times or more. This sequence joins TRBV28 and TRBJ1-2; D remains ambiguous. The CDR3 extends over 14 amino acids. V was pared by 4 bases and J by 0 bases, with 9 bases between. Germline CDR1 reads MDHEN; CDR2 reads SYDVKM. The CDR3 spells CASSSGRANYGYTF. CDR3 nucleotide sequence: TGTGCCAGCAGTTCCGGACGAGCTAACTATGGCTACACCTTC.

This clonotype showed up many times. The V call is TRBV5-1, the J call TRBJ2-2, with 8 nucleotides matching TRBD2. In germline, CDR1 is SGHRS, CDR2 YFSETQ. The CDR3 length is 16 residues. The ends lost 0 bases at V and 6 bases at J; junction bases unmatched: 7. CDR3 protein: CASSLVPAGDAGELFF. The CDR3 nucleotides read TGCGCCAGCAGCTTGGTACCAGCGGGAGATGCCGGGGAGCTGTTTTTT.

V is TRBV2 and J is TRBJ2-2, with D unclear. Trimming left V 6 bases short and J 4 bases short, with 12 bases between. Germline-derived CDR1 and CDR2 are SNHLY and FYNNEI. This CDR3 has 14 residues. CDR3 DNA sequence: TGTGCCAGCAGATTGCGACCGGGCACCGGGGAGCTGTTTTTT. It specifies CASRLRPGTGELFF. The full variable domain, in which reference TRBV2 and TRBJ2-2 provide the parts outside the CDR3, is EPEVTQTPSHQVTQMGQEVILRCVPISNHLYFYWYRQILGQKVEFLVSFYNNEISEKSEIFDDQFSVERPDGSNFTLKIRSTKLEDSAMYFCASRLRPGTGELFFGEGSRLTVL.

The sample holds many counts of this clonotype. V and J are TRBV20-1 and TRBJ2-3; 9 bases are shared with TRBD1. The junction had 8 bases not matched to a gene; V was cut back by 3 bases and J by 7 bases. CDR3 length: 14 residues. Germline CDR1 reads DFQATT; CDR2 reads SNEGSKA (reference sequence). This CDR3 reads CSASPGQGIHTQYF. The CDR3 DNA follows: TGCAGTGCTAGTCCGGGACAGGGCATCCATACGCAGTATTTT.

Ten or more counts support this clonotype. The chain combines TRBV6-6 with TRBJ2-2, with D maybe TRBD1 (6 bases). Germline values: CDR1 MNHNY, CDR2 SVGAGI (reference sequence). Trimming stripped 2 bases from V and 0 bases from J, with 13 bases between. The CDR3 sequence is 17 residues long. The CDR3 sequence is CASSYLPRTANTGELFF. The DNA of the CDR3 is TGTGCCAGCAGTTACCTACCCCGGACAGCGAACACCGGGGAGCTGTTTTTT.

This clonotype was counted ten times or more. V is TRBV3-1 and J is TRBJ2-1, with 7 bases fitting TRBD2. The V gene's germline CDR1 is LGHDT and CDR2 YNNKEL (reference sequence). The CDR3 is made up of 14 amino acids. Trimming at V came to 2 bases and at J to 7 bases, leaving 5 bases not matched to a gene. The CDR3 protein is CASSQRLLANEQFF. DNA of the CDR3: TGTGCCAGCAGCCAAAGACTACTAGCGAATGAGCAGTTCTTC.

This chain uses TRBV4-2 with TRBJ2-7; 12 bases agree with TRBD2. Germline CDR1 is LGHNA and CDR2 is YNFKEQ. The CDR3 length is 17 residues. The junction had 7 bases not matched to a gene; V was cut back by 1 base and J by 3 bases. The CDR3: CASSQASGLAGLYEQYF. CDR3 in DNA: TGTGCCAGCAGCCAAGCCTCGGGACTAGCGGGCCTCTACGAGCAGTACTTC.

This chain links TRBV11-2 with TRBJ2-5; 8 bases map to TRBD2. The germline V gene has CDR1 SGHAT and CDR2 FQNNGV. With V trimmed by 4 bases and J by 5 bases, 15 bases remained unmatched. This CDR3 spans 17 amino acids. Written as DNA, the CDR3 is TGTGCCAGCAGCTCCCCCTTAGTAGCGGGACCGGGGGAGACCCAGTACTTC. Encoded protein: CASSSPLVAGPGETQYF.

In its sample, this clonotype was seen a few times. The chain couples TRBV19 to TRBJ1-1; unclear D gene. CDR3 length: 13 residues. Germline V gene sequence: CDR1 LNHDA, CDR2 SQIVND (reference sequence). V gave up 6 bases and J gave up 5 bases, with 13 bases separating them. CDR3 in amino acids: CASSGGKMTEAFF. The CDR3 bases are TGTGCCAGTAGCGGAGGTAAAATGACTGAAGCTTTCTTT.

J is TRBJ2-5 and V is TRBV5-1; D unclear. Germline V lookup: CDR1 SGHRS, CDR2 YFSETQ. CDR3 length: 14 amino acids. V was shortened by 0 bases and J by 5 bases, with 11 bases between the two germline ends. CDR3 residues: CASSLAPGVETQYF. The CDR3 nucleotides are TGCGCCAGCAGCTTGGCCCCGGGTGTGGAGACCCAGTACTTC.

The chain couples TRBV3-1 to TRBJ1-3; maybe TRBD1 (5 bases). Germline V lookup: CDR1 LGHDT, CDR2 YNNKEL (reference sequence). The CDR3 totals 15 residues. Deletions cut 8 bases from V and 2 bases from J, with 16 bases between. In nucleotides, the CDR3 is TGTGCCAGCTCTTTACCGGGACTGGCTGGAAACACCATATATTTT. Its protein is CASSLPGLAGNTIYF.

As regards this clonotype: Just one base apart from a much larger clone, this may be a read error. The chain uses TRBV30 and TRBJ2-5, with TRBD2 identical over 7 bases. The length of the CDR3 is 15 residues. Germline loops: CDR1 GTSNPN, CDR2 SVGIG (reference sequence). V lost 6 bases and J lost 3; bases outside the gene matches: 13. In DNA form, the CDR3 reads TGTGCCTGCAGTCCCGTAGGCGGGAGTAAAGAGACCCAGTACTTC. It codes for CACSPVGGSKETQYF.

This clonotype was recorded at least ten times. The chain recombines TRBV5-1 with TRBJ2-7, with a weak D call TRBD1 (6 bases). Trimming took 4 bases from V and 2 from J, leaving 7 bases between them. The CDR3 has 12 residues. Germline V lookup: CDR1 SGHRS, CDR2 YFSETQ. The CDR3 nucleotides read TGCGCCAGCAGCCGGGACACCTACGAGCAGTACTTC. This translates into CASSRDTYEQYF.

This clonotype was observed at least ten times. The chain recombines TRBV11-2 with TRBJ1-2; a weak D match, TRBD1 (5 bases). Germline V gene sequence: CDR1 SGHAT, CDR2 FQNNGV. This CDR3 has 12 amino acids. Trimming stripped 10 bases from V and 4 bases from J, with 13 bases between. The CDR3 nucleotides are TGTGCCACTACCCAGGGACGCTATGGCTACACCTTC. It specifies CATTQGRYGYTF. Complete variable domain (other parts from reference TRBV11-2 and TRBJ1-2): EAGVAQSPRYKIIEKRQSVAFWCNPISGHATLYWYQQILGQGPKLLIQFQNNGVVDDSQLPKDRFSAERLKGVDSTLKIQPAKLEDSAVYLCATTQGRYGYTFGSGTRLTVV.

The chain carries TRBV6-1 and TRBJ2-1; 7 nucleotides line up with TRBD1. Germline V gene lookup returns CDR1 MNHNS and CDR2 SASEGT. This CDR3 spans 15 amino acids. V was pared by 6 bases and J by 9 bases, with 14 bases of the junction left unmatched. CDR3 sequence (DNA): TGTGCCAGCAGCCGTACCCGGACAGGCATGGGTGAGCAGTTCTTC. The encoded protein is CASSRTRTGMGEQFF.

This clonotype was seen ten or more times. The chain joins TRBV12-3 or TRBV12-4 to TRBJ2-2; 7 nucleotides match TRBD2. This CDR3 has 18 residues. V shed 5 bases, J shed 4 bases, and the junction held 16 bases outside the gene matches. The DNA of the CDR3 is TGTGCCAGCAGTCAGACTTCGTGGGAGGGCCCGGGCACCGGGGAGCTGTTTTTT. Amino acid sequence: CASSQTSWEGPGTGELFF.

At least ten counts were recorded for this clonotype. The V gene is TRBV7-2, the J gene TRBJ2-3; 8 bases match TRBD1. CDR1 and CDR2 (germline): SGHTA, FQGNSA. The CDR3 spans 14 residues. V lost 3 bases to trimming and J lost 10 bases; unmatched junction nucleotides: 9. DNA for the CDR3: TGTGCCAGCAGCTTCTCCGACAGGGGATCTGCGCAGTATTTT. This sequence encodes CASSFSDRGSAQYF.

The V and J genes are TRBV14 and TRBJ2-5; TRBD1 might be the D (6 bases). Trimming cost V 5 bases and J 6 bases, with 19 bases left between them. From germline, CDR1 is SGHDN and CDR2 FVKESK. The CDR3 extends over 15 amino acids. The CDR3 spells CASSKTKTGAQTQYF. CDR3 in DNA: TGTGCCAGCAGCAAAACTAAGACAGGCGCGCAGACCCAGTACTTC.

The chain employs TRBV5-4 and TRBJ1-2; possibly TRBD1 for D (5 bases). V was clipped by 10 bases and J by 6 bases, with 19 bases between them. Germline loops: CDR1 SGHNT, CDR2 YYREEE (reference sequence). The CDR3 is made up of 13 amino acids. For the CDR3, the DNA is TGTGCCTGCGACTGGGAGGGGCGGGATGGCTACACCTTC. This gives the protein CACDWEGRDGYTF.

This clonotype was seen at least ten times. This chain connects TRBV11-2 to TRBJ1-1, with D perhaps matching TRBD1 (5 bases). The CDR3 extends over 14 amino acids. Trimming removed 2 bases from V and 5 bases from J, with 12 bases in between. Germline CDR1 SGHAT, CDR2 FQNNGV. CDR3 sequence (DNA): TGTGCCAGCAGCTTACTCCTGGGGGGGACTGAAGCTTTCTTT. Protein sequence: CASSLLLGGTEAFF.

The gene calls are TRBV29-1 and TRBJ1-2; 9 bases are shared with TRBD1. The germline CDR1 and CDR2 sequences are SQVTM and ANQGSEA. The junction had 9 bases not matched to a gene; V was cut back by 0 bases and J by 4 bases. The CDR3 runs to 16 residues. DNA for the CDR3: TGCAGCGTTGAAGATGGGACAGGGTATAAGGGCTATGGCTACACCTTC. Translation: CSVEDGTGYKGYGYTF. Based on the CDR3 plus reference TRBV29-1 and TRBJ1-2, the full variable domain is SAVISQKPSRDICQRGTSLTIQCQVDSQVTMMFWYRQQPGQSLTLIATANQGSEATYESGFVIDKFPISRPNLTFSTLTVSNMSPEDSSIYLCSVEDGTGYKGYGYTFGSGTRLTVV.